The rows below give T cell receptor beta chains drawn from one sample of a study of a mutant IDH1 vaccine in newly diagnosed glioma. Which antigens these TCRs recognize remains unknown. Profiling relied on immunoSEQ multiplex PCR, and the TCRdb table lists in-frame clones only, not all of them. The repertoire holds over 9,000 clones, with around nine tenths as singletons. This specimen was PBMCs, taken from a glioma patient whose treatment included an IDH1 peptide vaccine. The receptors originated from a woman between 35 and 50 years old with glioma. Some clones in this sample may be carry-over from other donors' samples. Both conserved end residues are part of each CDR3. A D gene is named only where the DNA matches it firmly. Clone size is shown for a subset of rows, as once, few, many or a class of expanded clone.

J: TRBJ1-5
D: TRBD1
V: TRBV19
size: NA
CDR3: CASSPGQGEAQPQHF
DNA: TGTGCCAGTAGCCCGGGACAGGGCGAAGCTCAGCCCCAGCATTTT

J: TRBJ2-1
D: NA
V: TRBV5-6
size: NA
CDR3: CASSFVRPGTVVSYNEQFF
DNA: TGTGCCAGCAGCTTCGTCAGACCCGGGACGGTGGTATCCTACAATGAGCAGTTCTTC

J: TRBJ1-1
D: TRBD1
V: TRBV27
size: NA
CDR3: CASSPGDRVGTEAFF
DNA: TGTGCCAGCAGCCCTGGAGACAGGGTTGGCACTGAAGCTTTCTTT

J: TRBJ1-6
D: NA
V: TRBV30
size: NA
CDR3: CAWSVRTRTSPLHF
DNA: TGTGCCTGGAGTGTACGGACAAGAACGTCACCCCTCCACTTT

J: TRBJ2-1
D: TRBD2
V: TRBV2
size: NA
CDR3: CASSFRTSGEKGGTNNEQFF
DNA: TGTGCCAGCAGTTTCCGGACTAGCGGGGAGAAAGGGGGGACCAATAATGAGCAGTTCTTC

J: TRBJ1-6
D: NA
V: TRBV25-1
size: NA
CDR3: CASSGGPIWISPLHF
DNA: TGTGCCAGCAGTGGGGGGCCGATCTGGATTTCACCCCTCCACTTT

J: TRBJ1-2
D: NA
V: TRBV2
size: NA
CDR3: CASSEEATAYGYTF
DNA: TGTGCCAGCAGTGAAGAGGCGACAGCCTATGGCTACACCTTC

J: TRBJ1-1
D: NA
V: TRBV10-3
size: NA
CDR3: CAISEGMNTEAFF
DNA: TGTGCCATCAGTGAAGGGATGAACACTGAAGCTTTCTTT

J: TRBJ2-7
D: NA
V: TRBV15
size: NA
CDR3: CATSRDFNSQGPQYF
DNA: TGTGCCACCAGCAGAGATTTCAATTCCCAGGGCCCGCAGTACTTC

J: TRBJ2-7
D: NA
V: TRBV7-9
size: NA
CDR3: CASSLGDTATYEQYF
DNA: TGTGCCAGCAGCTTGGGGGACACCGCTACCTACGAGCAGTACTTC

J: TRBJ1-1
D: NA
V: TRBV21-1
size: NA
CDR3: CAGCRGKRGTEAFF
DNA: TGTGCCGGGTGCAGGGGGAAACGCGGCACTGAAGCTTTCTTT

J: TRBJ2-7
D: TRBD2
V: TRBV5-1
size: NA
CDR3: CASSLGAGDGSYEQYF
DNA: TGCGCCAGCAGCTTGGGAGCGGGGGACGGAAGCTACGAGCAGTACTTC

J: TRBJ2-7
D: TRBD2
V: TRBV10-3
size: NA
CDR3: CAISSGGYEQYF
DNA: TGTGCCATCAGTAGCGGGGGGTACGAGCAGTACTTC

J: TRBJ1-1
D: NA
V: TRBV5-6
size: once
CDR3: CASSSPEWNTEAFF
DNA: TGTGCCAGCAGCTCCCCCGAATGGAACACTGAAGCTTTCTTT

J: TRBJ2-1
D: NA
V: TRBV5-4
size: NA
CDR3: CASRPQSSYNEQFF
DNA: TGTGCCAGCAGACCACAGAGTTCCTACAATGAGCAGTTCTTC

J: TRBJ2-5
D: TRBD2
V: TRBV5-1
size: NA
CDR3: CASSLPSGPQETQYF
DNA: TGCGCCAGCAGCTTACCTAGCGGACCCCAAGAGACCCAGTACTTC

J: TRBJ1-5
D: NA
V: TRBV19
size: NA
CDR3: CASSIPLTGFNQPQHF
DNA: TGTGCCAGTAGTATCCCCCTGACAGGATTCAATCAGCCCCAGCATTTT

J: TRBJ1-2
D: TRBD1
V: TRBV19
size: NA
CDR3: CASSPMTGAKYGYTF
DNA: TGTGCCAGTAGCCCGATGACAGGGGCTAAGTATGGCTACACCTTC

J: TRBJ2-5
D: NA
V: TRBV28
size: NA
CDR3: CASSGYGSTETQYF
DNA: TGTGCCAGCAGTGGGTACGGGAGCACAGAGACCCAGTACTTC

J: TRBJ1-1
D: NA
V: TRBV7-9
size: few
CDR3: CASSLVQDNTEAFF
DNA: TGTGCCAGCAGCTTAGTTCAGGACAACACTGAAGCTTTCTTT

J: TRBJ2-7
D: TRBD1
V: TRBV6-5
size: NA
CDR3: CASSTTRTGAEQYF
DNA: TGTGCCAGCAGTACCACGCGCACAGGGGCCGAGCAGTACTTC

J: TRBJ2-7
D: NA
V: TRBV15
size: NA
CDR3: CATSRVAEMGEQYF
DNA: TGTGCCACCAGCAGAGTGGCAGAAATGGGGGAGCAGTACTTC

J: TRBJ2-1
D: NA
V: TRBV13
size: few
CDR3: CASSFNREQFF
DNA: TGTGCCAGCAGTTTCAACAGGGAACAGTTCTTC

J: TRBJ1-5
D: TRBD1
V: TRBV27
size: NA
CDR3: CASSSSGTGRPQHF
DNA: TGTGCCAGCAGTTCCTCTGGGACAGGGAGGCCCCAGCATTTT

J: TRBJ2-7
D: NA
V: TRBV30
size: few
CDR3: CAWSDSLYEQYF
DNA: TGTGCCTGGAGCGACAGCCTTTACGAGCAGTACTTC

J: TRBJ1-5
D: NA
V: TRBV6-5
size: NA
CDR3: CASSPGTYSNQPQHF
DNA: TGTGCCAGCAGTCCAGGGACATATAGCAATCAGCCCCAGCATTTT

J: TRBJ2-5
D: TRBD2
V: TRBV5-5
size: NA
CDR3: CASSLDLAGGRETQYF
DNA: TGTGCCAGCAGCTTGGACCTAGCGGGGGGCCGTGAGACCCAGTACTTC

J: TRBJ1-1
D: NA
V: TRBV6-1
size: NA
CDR3: CASSEAQGPGTEAFF
DNA: TGTGCCAGCAGTGAAGCGCAAGGGCCGGGGACTGAAGCTTTCTTT

J: TRBJ2-3
D: NA
V: TRBV25-1
size: NA
CDR3: CASSEGLPGTDTQYF
DNA: TGTGCCAGCAGTGAGGGACTCCCGGGAACAGATACGCAGTATTTT

J: TRBJ2-2
D: NA
V: TRBV6-1
size: NA
CDR3: CASSAWKNTGELFF
DNA: TGTGCCAGCAGTGCGTGGAAGAACACCGGGGAGCTGTTTTTT

J: TRBJ1-5
D: NA
V: TRBV27
size: NA
CDR3: CASSSLDKIKQPQHF
DNA: TGTGCCAGCAGTTCCTTGGACAAGATTAAACAGCCCCAGCATTTT

J: TRBJ2-3
D: NA
V: TRBV27
size: NA
CDR3: CASSLGLTVSTDTQYF
DNA: TGTGCCAGCAGTCTGGGGCTGACGGTCAGCACAGATACGCAGTATTTT

J: TRBJ1-3
D: NA
V: TRBV11-2
size: NA
CDR3: CATLRADTIYF
DNA: TGTGCCACCCTCCGGGCGGACACCATATATTTT

J: TRBJ1-2
D: NA
V: TRBV7-9
size: large
CDR3: CASSPPGRPMGNTF
DNA: TGTGCCAGCAGCCCTCCGGGCCGCCCAATGGGGAACACCTTC

J: TRBJ2-5
D: TRBD1
V: TRBV10-2
size: NA
CDR3: CASSPGGRARETQYF
DNA: TGCGCCAGCAGTCCAGGGGGCAGGGCGAGGGAGACCCAGTACTTC

J: TRBJ1-2
D: TRBD1
V: TRBV9
size: NA
CDR3: CASSVGDRPNYGYTF
DNA: TGTGCCAGCAGCGTTGGGGACAGGCCGAACTATGGCTACACCTTC

J: TRBJ2-7
D: NA
V: TRBV27
size: NA
CDR3: CASSPSGWGYEQYF
DNA: TGTGCCAGCAGCCCCTCGGGGTGGGGATACGAGCAGTACTTC

J: TRBJ1-5
D: NA
V: TRBV18
size: NA
CDR3: CASSGKRSNQPQHF
DNA: TGTGCCAGCTCAGGAAAACGTAGCAATCAGCCCCAGCATTTT

J: TRBJ2-5
D: NA
V: TRBV5-1
size: NA
CDR3: CASRLGYQETQYF
DNA: TGCGCCAGCCGATTGGGGTACCAAGAGACCCAGTACTTC

J: TRBJ2-2
D: TRBD1
V: TRBV5-1
size: NA
CDR3: CASQPPGTGGGGELFF
DNA: TGCGCCAGCCAACCCCCAGGGACAGGGGGTGGCGGGGAGCTGTTTTTT

J: TRBJ1-5
D: TRBD1
V: TRBV6-1
size: NA
CDR3: CASSLGTVNQPQHF
DNA: TGTGCCAGCAGCCTGGGGACAGTTAATCAGCCCCAGCATTTT

J: TRBJ2-5
D: NA
V: TRBV2
size: NA
CDR3: CASSVATQTQYF
DNA: TGTGCCAGCAGTGTGGCCACACAGACCCAGTACTTC

J: TRBJ2-7
D: TRBD2
V: TRBV2
size: NA
CDR3: CASSAIFRLAGGGRDEQYF
DNA: TGTGCCAGCAGTGCTATATTTAGGCTAGCGGGAGGAGGTCGTGATGAGCAGTACTTC

J: TRBJ1-2
D: NA
V: TRBV5-6
size: once
CDR3: CASSAGQPGYTF
DNA: TGTGCCAGCAGCGCAGGACAGCCAGGCTACACCTTC

J: TRBJ1-5
D: TRBD1
V: TRBV6-1
size: NA
CDR3: CASMEGAPGQPQHF
DNA: TGTGCCAGCATGGAGGGGGCGCCGGGTCAGCCCCAGCATTTT

J: TRBJ1-3
D: NA
V: TRBV7-2
size: NA
CDR3: CASKKGDAGSGNTIYF
DNA: TGTGCCAGTAAAAAGGGCGACGCCGGCTCTGGAAACACCATATATTTT

J: TRBJ1-1
D: NA
V: TRBV5-1
size: NA
CDR3: CASSLGTNTEAFF
DNA: TGCGCCAGCAGCTTGGGGACGAACACTGAAGCTTTCTTT

J: TRBJ1-5
D: NA
V: TRBV6-5
size: NA
CDR3: CASSSGVGEPQHF
DNA: TGTGCCAGCAGTTCGGGGGTGGGGGAGCCCCAGCATTTT

J: TRBJ2-3
D: NA
V: TRBV7-9
size: NA
CDR3: CASSHRSSTDTQYF
DNA: TGTGCCAGCAGCCATCGTTCTAGCACAGATACGCAGTATTTT

J: TRBJ1-2
D: NA
V: TRBV5-1
size: NA
CDR3: CASSLAGVYGYTF
DNA: TGCGCCAGCAGTCTGGCAGGGGTCTATGGCTACACCTTC

J: TRBJ2-7
D: NA
V: TRBV27
size: NA
CDR3: CASSRSTGYEQYF
DNA: TGTGCCAGCAGTCGTTCGACAGGCTACGAGCAGTACTTC

J: TRBJ1-2
D: NA
V: TRBV25-1
size: NA
CDR3: CASTTRDRGNYGYTF
DNA: TGTGCCAGCACGACGCGGGACCGGGGAAACTATGGCTACACCTTC

J: TRBJ1-4
D: NA
V: TRBV9
size: NA
CDR3: CASSVQPNGANEKLFF
DNA: TGTGCCAGCAGCGTCCAACCCAACGGAGCTAATGAAAAACTGTTTTTT

J: TRBJ2-1
D: TRBD1
V: TRBV2
size: NA
CDR3: CASRDRGTYNEQFF
DNA: TGTGCCAGCAGGGACAGGGGGACCTACAATGAGCAGTTCTTC